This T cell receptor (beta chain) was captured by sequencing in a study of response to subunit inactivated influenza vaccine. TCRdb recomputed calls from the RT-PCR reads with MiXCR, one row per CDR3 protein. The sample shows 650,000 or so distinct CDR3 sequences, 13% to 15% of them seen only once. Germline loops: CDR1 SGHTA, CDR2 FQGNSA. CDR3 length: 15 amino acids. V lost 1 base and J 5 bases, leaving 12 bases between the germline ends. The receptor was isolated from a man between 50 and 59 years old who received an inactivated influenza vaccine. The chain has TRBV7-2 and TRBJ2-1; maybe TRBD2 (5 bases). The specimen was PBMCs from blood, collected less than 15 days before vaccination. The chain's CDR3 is CASSLVGSANNEQFF. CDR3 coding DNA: TGTGCCAGCAGCTTAGTGGGTAGCGCGAACAATGAGCAGTTCTTC. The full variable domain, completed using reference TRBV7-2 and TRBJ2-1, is GAGVSQSPSNKVTEKGKDVELRCDPISGHTALYWYRQSLGQGLEFLIYFQGNSAPDKSGLPSDRFSAERTGGSVSTLTIQRTQQEDSAVYLCASSLVGSANNEQFFGPGTRLTVL.